The present entry profiles one TCR beta chain with its context. The antigen is undetermined. These data come from a study of cytomegalovirus exposure and HLA in healthy donors. Findings and caveats of the study: Among CMV-associated TCR beta chains, most appeared HLA-restricted in a later analysis. Sequencing likely caused a cluster of highly shared sequence variants.

PCR primers comprised 60 Vbeta and 13 Jbeta primers. Original analysis: Later, an analysis found around 77 million unique TCR beta chains, and 9.5 million to 11 million of these were shared. Only in-frame clones appear in the TCRdb table, and some are missing; sequencing was by immunoSEQ multiplex PCR. That table gives V, J and clone size, and the DNA gave D and trimming. Of roughly 130,000 clones in the sample, approximately 80% were seen once. The V and J ends lost 2 bases and 2 bases respectively, with 9 bases between them. The CDR3 is made up of 14 amino acids. CDR1 and CDR2 (germline): MRHNA, SNTAGT.

The TCR sequence derives from a woman younger than 35 in good health and CMV-seropositive. Sequenced input: PBMCs. The rearrangement links TRBV6-4 to TRBJ1-2; D not certain. In DNA form, the CDR3 reads TGTGCCAGCAGTGACGGAGGCCTCAACTATGGCTACACCTTC. It specifies CASSDGGLNYGYTF.